The 12 T cell receptor beta chains reported below all come from one sample, sequenced in a study of synovial regulatory T cells in juvenile arthritis. Assay: immunoSEQ multiplex PCR; the TCRdb copy retains only in-frame clones and omits some. Recorded for this sample: about 1,400 clones. Matched peripheral blood accompanied the synovial fluid taken from each patient with active arthritis. Specimen: Treg cells from the synovium. The receptors were gathered from a donor between 2 and 35 years old with juvenile idiopathic arthritis.

Its frequency marks this clone as medium-sized. The chain combines TRBV7-9 with TRBJ1-1. Germline CDR1 reads SEHNR; CDR2 reads FQNEAQ (reference sequence). The CDR3 length is 14 residues. There is no recorded DNA. Here the CDR3 reads CASSPRLWNTEAFF.

This sequence joins TRBV27 and TRBJ1-4; TCRdb gives TRBD1 as the D gene, but with no DNA this cannot be confirmed. This CDR3 region has 19 residues. No DNA is recorded. Looked up from germline, CDR1 is MNHEY and CDR2 is SMNVEV (reference sequence). The CDR3 sequence is CASSLGIVQGSPTNEKLFF.

The rearrangement joins TRBV5-1 to TRBJ2-2. The CDR3 runs 13 residues. DNA is not recorded here. Germline V gene data show CDR1 as SGHRS and CDR2 as YFSETQ. The CDR3 protein is CASSFGDTGELFF.

This clone is labeled medium-sized based on frequency. The chain recombines TRBV19 with TRBJ1-2. The CDR3 has 14 amino acids. This entry has no DNA. Per the germline V gene, CDR1 is LNHDA and CDR2 is SQIVND (reference sequence). The CDR3 spells CASSPSLTHPRVLF.

This sequence joins TRBV7-9 and TRBJ1-1. The CDR3 runs 15 residues. No DNA has been recorded. Germline loops: CDR1 SEHNR, CDR2 FQNEAQ (reference sequence). The CDR3 loop is CASSLRVGVNTEAFF.

By frequency, this clone registers medium-sized. The V gene is TRBV6-5, the J gene TRBJ1-1; the TCRdb D gene call, TRBD1, has no DNA to confirm it. Looked up from germline, CDR1 is MNHEY and CDR2 is SVGAGI. This CDR3 region has 16 residues. The DNA sequence is not available. The CDR3 is CASSYSKTGGNTEAFF.

V and J are TRBV14 and TRBJ1-6. Germline-derived CDR1 and CDR2 are SGHDN and FVKESK. The length of the CDR3 is 17 residues. This entry has no DNA. The chain's CDR3 is CASSQDPPYSYNSPLHF.

This clone shows up as medium-sized by frequency. The rearrangement links TRBV4-1 to TRBJ2-7. CDR1 is MGHRA and CDR2 is YSYEKL in the germline V gene. The CDR3 extends over 14 amino acids. This entry has no DNA. CDR3 residues: CASSQRQGGYEQYF.

This chain uses TRBV19 with TRBJ2-1. Germline V gene sequence: CDR1 LNHDA, CDR2 SQIVND (reference sequence). The CDR3 has 13 amino acids. Only the protein is available. The CDR3 loop is CASSIRVLGEQFF.

This chain connects TRBV5-1 to TRBJ2-5; TCRdb lists TRBD2, though no DNA is available to test this call. The CDR3 is 15 amino acids. A DNA sequence was not provided. Germline CDR1 is SGHRS and CDR2 is YFSETQ. CDR3 residues: CASNPRLAGQETQYF.

The J gene is TRBJ2-1, the V gene TRBV5-1; checking the TCRdb D call of TRBD2 is not possible without DNA. Germline loops: CDR1 SGHRS, CDR2 YFSETQ. CDR3 length equals 13 residues. No DNA accompanies this entry. The CDR3: CASSLAYYNEQFF.

Measured by frequency, this clone is hyperexpanded (1% or more). The chain carries TRBV4-3 and TRBJ1-5. The CDR3 is made up of 13 amino acids. DNA was not recorded. CDR1 and CDR2 (germline): LGHNA, YSLEER. The CDR3 reads CASSQDLDQPQHF.